The rows below give T cell receptor beta chains drawn from one sample of a study of T cell responses to AZD1222 COVID-19 vaccine. Repertoires were generated with immunoSEQ multiplex PCR, while TCRdb's copy carries only in-frame clones and drops some. The data show around 180,000 clones, 94% seen once. The sequenced sample was peripheral blood, obtained on day 0 of AZD1222 vaccination. These receptor sequences come from an adult in good health. Both conserved end residues are part of each CDR3. Each record gives: J gene, clone size, V gene, D gene, CDR3 DNA, CDR3 protein. The D gene is left open where the match is weak. Not every row has a clone size; where given, it reads once, few, many or a size class.

J gene: TRBJ2-1
clone size: .
V gene: TRBV7-8
D gene: TRBD2
CDR3 DNA: TGTGCCAGCAGCTCAGAGACTAGCCTTAGCTCCTACAATGAGCAGTTCTTC
CDR3 protein: CASSSETSLSSYNEQFF

J gene: TRBJ2-5
clone size: .
V gene: TRBV10-2
D gene: TRBD2
CDR3 DNA: TGCGCCAGCAGTCCATATCTTTCTAGCGGGAGAGAGACCCAGTACTTC
CDR3 protein: CASSPYLSSGRETQYF

J gene: TRBJ1-5
clone size: .
V gene: TRBV27
D gene: .
CDR3 DNA: TGTGCCAGCAGTTTATTCTGGGGCAATCAGCCCCAGCATTTT
CDR3 protein: CASSLFWGNQPQHF

J gene: TRBJ2-1
clone size: .
V gene: TRBV7-2
D gene: TRBD2
CDR3 DNA: TGTGCCAGCAGCATTCGGGGTAGCGGGGCTGAGCAGTTCTTC
CDR3 protein: CASSIRGSGAEQFF

J gene: TRBJ1-5
clone size: .
V gene: TRBV19
D gene: TRBD1
CDR3 DNA: TGTGCCAGTAGTACCAACCCAGGGGGAGCCTACCAGCATTTT
CDR3 protein: CASSTNPGGAYQHF

J gene: TRBJ1-5
clone size: .
V gene: TRBV29-1
D gene: .
CDR3 DNA: TGCAGCGTTGGGTGGGGGTTTGAATCGCCCCAGCATTTT
CDR3 protein: CSVGWGFESPQHF

J gene: TRBJ1-2
clone size: .
V gene: TRBV4-1
D gene: TRBD1
CDR3 DNA: TGCGCCAGCAGCCAAGTTCCGGGACAGGGTTATGGCTACACCTTC
CDR3 protein: CASSQVPGQGYGYTF

J gene: TRBJ2-1
clone size: .
V gene: TRBV28
D gene: .
CDR3 DNA: TGTGCCAGCAGTTTGCCAGCCTACAATGAGCAGTTCTTC
CDR3 protein: CASSLPAYNEQFF

J gene: TRBJ1-4
clone size: once
V gene: TRBV30
D gene: TRBD1
CDR3 DNA: TGTGCCTGGAGACAGGGGGGCGAAAAACTGTTTTTT
CDR3 protein: CAWRQGGEKLFF

J gene: TRBJ1-5
clone size: .
V gene: TRBV5-5
D gene: .
CDR3 DNA: TGTGCCAGCAGCTTCGTGGGGGGGAATCAGCCCCAGCATTTT
CDR3 protein: CASSFVGGNQPQHF

J gene: TRBJ2-1
clone size: .
V gene: TRBV18
D gene: TRBD2
CDR3 DNA: TGTGCCAGCTCACCAGCGGGAGGCAGTTACAATGAGCAGTTCTTC
CDR3 protein: CASSPAGGSYNEQFF

J gene: TRBJ2-7
clone size: .
V gene: TRBV29-1
D gene: TRBD1
CDR3 DNA: TGCAGCGTCGCCGGGACAGGGGTTTCTCCCTACGAGCAGTACTTC
CDR3 protein: CSVAGTGVSPYEQYF

J gene: TRBJ2-3
clone size: .
V gene: TRBV4-1
D gene: .
CDR3 DNA: TGCGCCAGCAGAATCGGAAGGGTGTCCACAGATACGCAGTATTTT
CDR3 protein: CASRIGRVSTDTQYF

J gene: TRBJ2-7
clone size: .
V gene: TRBV10-1
D gene: .
CDR3 DNA: TGCGCCAGCAGTGATTCAGCGACCGGCCCCTACGAGCAGTACTTC
CDR3 protein: CASSDSATGPYEQYF

J gene: TRBJ1-2
clone size: .
V gene: TRBV20-1
D gene: .
CDR3 DNA: TGCAGTGCTAGTGCGACCCGGAACTATGGCTACACCTTC
CDR3 protein: CSASATRNYGYTF

J gene: TRBJ1-2
clone size: .
V gene: TRBV15
D gene: .
CDR3 DNA: TGTGCCACCTCGGGGGGGTCGGGATCGAGATATGGCTACACCTTC
CDR3 protein: CATSGGSGSRYGYTF

J gene: TRBJ2-3
clone size: .
V gene: TRBV2
D gene: .
CDR3 DNA: TGTGCCAGCAGTGGCCCTCTCGTAGCGGCTAGCACAGATACGCAGTATTTT
CDR3 protein: CASSGPLVAASTDTQYF

J gene: TRBJ1-5
clone size: once
V gene: TRBV7-8
D gene: .
CDR3 DNA: TGTGCCAGCAGCGCGCAGCCGGGATCGGCAAATCAGCCCCAGCATTTT
CDR3 protein: CASSAQPGSANQPQHF

J gene: TRBJ2-7
clone size: once
V gene: TRBV6-5
D gene: .
CDR3 DNA: TGTGCCAGCAGTTACGGACTCTCCTACGAGCAGTACTTC
CDR3 protein: CASSYGLSYEQYF

J gene: TRBJ2-5
clone size: .
V gene: TRBV7-9
D gene: TRBD2
CDR3 DNA: TGTGCCAGCAGCTTTGGGGGAGGGCAAGAGACCCAGTACTTC
CDR3 protein: CASSFGGGQETQYF

J gene: TRBJ2-3
clone size: .
V gene: TRBV3-1/TRBV3-2
D gene: .
CDR3 DNA: TGTGCCAGCAGCCAAGGACTAGGGAGCACAGATACGCAGTATTTT
CDR3 protein: CASSQGLGSTDTQYF

J gene: TRBJ1-3
clone size: .
V gene: TRBV19
D gene: .
CDR3 DNA: TGTGCCAGGTTCCGGGCCGGGACGGGAAACACCATATATTTT
CDR3 protein: CARFRAGTGNTIYF

J gene: TRBJ1-3
clone size: once
V gene: TRBV2
D gene: .
CDR3 DNA: TGTGCCAGCAGCCCGGACGGGTCCTCTGGAAACACCATATATTTT
CDR3 protein: CASSPDGSSGNTIYF

J gene: TRBJ1-2
clone size: .
V gene: TRBV5-4
D gene: .
CDR3 DNA: TGTGCCAGCAGCCGCGGGGTGGAGGGCTATGGCTACACCTTC
CDR3 protein: CASSRGVEGYGYTF

J gene: TRBJ1-1
clone size: .
V gene: TRBV1
D gene: .
CDR3 DNA: TGCACCAGCAGGGGGGGGCGGATAAACACTGAAGCTTTCTTT
CDR3 protein: CTSRGGRINTEAFF

J gene: TRBJ1-5
clone size: .
V gene: TRBV5-4
D gene: .
CDR3 DNA: TGTGCCAGCAGCTTGGACCTCAATCAGCCCCAGCATTTT
CDR3 protein: CASSLDLNQPQHF

J gene: TRBJ1-5
clone size: .
V gene: TRBV3-1/TRBV3-2
D gene: .
CDR3 DNA: TGTGCCAGCAGCCAGGAGGCAGGGAGCAATCAGCCCCAGCATTTT
CDR3 protein: CASSQEAGSNQPQHF

J gene: TRBJ2-3
clone size: .
V gene: TRBV6-5
D gene: TRBD2
CDR3 DNA: TGTGCCAGCAGTTATCGACTAGCGGGCACAGATACGCAGTATTTT
CDR3 protein: CASSYRLAGTDTQYF

J gene: TRBJ2-7
clone size: .
V gene: TRBV14
D gene: TRBD2
CDR3 DNA: TGTGCCAGCAGCATCAGCGGGGGAGAAACCTACGAGCAGTACTTC
CDR3 protein: CASSISGGETYEQYF

J gene: TRBJ2-7
clone size: .
V gene: TRBV4-3
D gene: .
CDR3 DNA: TGCGCCAGCAGCCAAGGGGTAGCCGGGGGAGAGCAGTACTTC
CDR3 protein: CASSQGVAGGEQYF

J gene: TRBJ1-1
clone size: .
V gene: TRBV6-6
D gene: .
CDR3 DNA: TGTGCCAGCAGCCCTCACCCAGGAGGTAGGAACACTGAAGCTTTCTTT
CDR3 protein: CASSPHPGGRNTEAFF

J gene: TRBJ1-6
clone size: .
V gene: TRBV14
D gene: .
CDR3 DNA: TGTGCCAGCAGCCAATTCGGGGGACCAATAAGTTCACCCCTCCACTTT
CDR3 protein: CASSQFGGPISSPLHF